This record concerns one T cell receptor (beta chain) sequence. The antigen is undetermined. Each sample had at least 6.5 million PBMCs isolated. Germline-derived CDR1 and CDR2 are DFQATT and SNEGSKA (reference sequence). V was trimmed by 3 bases and J by 7 bases, leaving 16 bases between them. The CDR3 spans 13 residues. The sample comes from a study of blood T cells in healthy people across ages. In the study overall: There was about one barcoded beta molecule captured by template switching per two T cells.

Regarding the study as a whole: While age rose, TCR beta diversity per million T cells dropped in a roughly linear way.

Sample-barcoded 5' priming and a J-beta primer mix drove a second PCR of about 7 to 11 cycles. TCRdb independently ran MiXCR on the 5' RACE reads; one entry per CDR3 protein. The sample consists of 550,000 to 600,000 distinct CDR3 sequences, around 48% of them appearing once. The specimen sequenced was blood. The rearrangement joins TRBV20-1 to TRBJ2-7; D call uncertain. The receptor comes from a man older than 75 in good health. In DNA form, the CDR3 reads TGCAGTGCTAGGTACGCGATGGACGGAGAGCAGTACTTC. Its translation: CSARYAMDGEQYF.